This TCR beta chain derives from a study of PD-1 blockade in classical Hodgkin lymphoma. Sequencing was performed with immunoSEQ multiplex PCR; in TCRdb, only in-frame clones are kept and a portion is missing. Of tens of thousands of clones listed, 70% to 90% were seen once; the top ten hold more than 5%. Every patient experienced relapse after autologous stem cell transplantation, and brentuximab vedotin exposure varied. The study's findings and limits: According to reports, newly diagnosed patients had lower baseline TCR diversity than healthy donors, and relapsed/refractory patients had lower baseline TCR diversity still. Compared with baseline, CD4+ but not CD8+ TCR diversity had risen significantly by C4D1. Repertoire difference causes, possibly disease activity or prior therapy, remain undefined.

This clone was found once. The target antigen is unknown. V shed 7 bases and J shed 2 bases, with 17 bases lying between them. CDR1 is MNHNY and CDR2 is SVGAGI in the germline V gene (reference sequence). The CDR3 extends over 15 amino acids. The chain recombines TRBV6-6 with TRBJ1-2, with D hard to call. Material: peripheral blood mononuclear cells (PBMCs), obtained before the second cycle of nivolumab. The TCR comes from a human donor with classical Hodgkin lymphoma. The CDR3 reads CASTSLWTANYGYTF. The CDR3 DNA reads as TGTGCCAGCACTTCTCTATGGACGGCGAACTATGGCTACACCTTC.